Following are 29 T cell receptor beta chains from one sample sequenced in a study of cytomegalovirus exposure and HLA in healthy donors. PCR amplification relied on 60 Vbeta primers (plus 13 Jbeta primers). Data came from immunoSEQ multiplex PCR; TCRdb stores just in-frame clones and leaves some out. Here the sample spans around 110,000 clones, about four fifths being singletons. Sequencing was done on a sample of PBMCs. Receptor source: a woman in her forties or fifties in good health and CMV-seropositive.

This chain uses TRBV2 with TRBJ1-6; possibly TRBD1 for D (5 bases). Trimming cost V 1 base and J 2 bases, with 15 bases left between them. The length of the CDR3 is 18 residues. Germline V CDR1 and CDR2: SNHLY, FYNNEI. The CDR3 DNA reads as TGTGCCAGCAGTGAAGTGAGTGGGGCTTTCACCTATAATTCACCCCTCCACTTT. Translating gives CASSEVSGAFTYNSPLHF.

This clone appeared a single time. This chain joins TRBV30 and TRBJ2-1, with no clear D. The V end lost 0 bases, the J end lost 8 bases, and 11 bases lay between the germline ends. From germline, CDR1 is GTSNPN and CDR2 SVGIG (reference sequence). The CDR3 has 13 residues. The CDR3 region has the DNA TGTGCCTGGAGTGTAATGGCGGAAGATGAGCAGTTCTTC. Translating it yields CAWSVMAEDEQFF.

This chain uses TRBV5-1 with TRBJ1-1, with a weak D call TRBD1 (6 bases). The CDR3 length is 13 residues. V was cut by 2 bases and J by 4 bases, with 9 bases left in between. CDR1 SGHRS and CDR2 YFSETQ come from the germline V gene. CDR3: CASSFRGATEAFF. CDR3 nucleotides: TGCGCCAGCAGCTTCAGGGGAGCCACTGAAGCTTTCTTT.

The chain is built from TRBV11-2 and TRBJ2-7; 7 positions match TRBD1. V lost 1 base, J lost 3 bases, and 3 bases stayed unmatched. Germline V lookup: CDR1 SGHAT, CDR2 FQNNGV. This CDR3 is built from 14 residues. CDR3 residues: CASSLVQGSYEQYF. CDR3 in DNA: TGTGCCAGCAGCTTAGTACAGGGGAGCTACGAGCAGTACTTC.

The chain combines TRBV21-1 with TRBJ2-7; the tabulated D call, TRBD1, remains unverified against the DNA. TRBV21-1 is flagged as a pseudogene. This CDR3 comprises 15 residues. As DNA, the CDR3 is TGTGCCAGCAGCATGGGGACAGGGGGAGGCGACGAGCAGTACTTC. Translated: CASSMGTGGGDEQYF.

The chain carries TRBV5-6 and TRBJ1-1, with D hard to call. V shed 4 bases and J shed 0 bases, with 16 bases lying between them. The CDR3 has 16 residues. Germline V gene lookup returns CDR1 SGHDT and CDR2 YYEEEE. CDR3 coding DNA: TGTGCCAGCAGCCGGGATTTACTTTCACTGAACACTGAAGCTTTCTTT. Translating it yields CASSRDLLSLNTEAFF. Based on the CDR3 plus reference TRBV5-6 and TRBJ1-1, the full variable domain is DAGVTQSPTHLIKTRGQQVTLRCSPKSGHDTVSWYQQALGQGPQFIFQYYEEEERQRGNFPDRFSGHQFPNYSSELNVNALLLGDSALYLCASSRDLLSLNTEAFFGQGTRLTVV.

V gene TRBV6-6 combines with J gene TRBJ2-1; 8 bases map to TRBD1. V trimming: 2 bases; J trimming: 8 bases; junction bases outside the gene matches: 8. Per germline, CDR1 MNHNY and CDR2 SVGAGI (reference sequence). This CDR3 has 15 amino acids. CDR3 DNA sequence: TGTGCCAGCAGTTACCCGGCAGGGGGCCTCGATGAGCAGTTCTTC. Translation gives CASSYPAGGLDEQFF.

The chain's CDR3 is CASSPAGVYYGYTF. The CDR3 nucleotides read TGTGCCAGCTCACCCGCAGGCGTATACTATGGCTACACCTTC. The rearrangement links TRBV18 to TRBJ1-2; D unclear. Germline CDR1 is KGHSH and CDR2 is LQKENI. V was pared by 3 bases and J by 3 bases, with 11 bases between. The CDR3 has 14 amino acids. Variable domain in full (rest from reference TRBV18 and TRBJ1-2): NAGVMQNPRHLVRRRGQEARLRCSPMKGHSHVYWYRQLPEEGLKFMVYLQKENIIDESGMPKERFSAEFPKEGPSILRIQQVVRGDSAAYFCASSPAGVYYGYTFGSGTRLTVV.

The V gene is TRBV6-5, the J gene TRBJ1-2, with no clear D. Germline V CDR1 and CDR2: MNHEY, SVGAGI. V lost 4 bases and J 5 bases, leaving 20 bases between the germline ends. The CDR3 extends over 16 amino acids. The DNA of the CDR3 is TGTGCCAGCAGTTGCACCATCTCCCCTGAGGGATATGGCTACACCTTC. Translated, it gives CASSCTISPEGYGYTF.

V and J are TRBV5-5 and TRBJ1-4, with D maybe TRBD1 (5 bases). The V end was cut by 0 bases, the J end by 3 bases, with 9 bases between. Looked up from germline, CDR1 is SGHKS and CDR2 is YYEKEE (reference sequence). The CDR3 spans 15 residues. The CDR3 reads CASSLEAGPNEKLFF. For the CDR3, the DNA is TGTGCCAGCAGCTTGGAGGCAGGGCCTAATGAAAAACTGTTTTTT. Full variable domain (missing parts from reference TRBV5-5 and TRBJ1-4): DAGVTQSPTHLIKTRGQQVTLRCSPISGHKSVSWYQQVLGQGPQFIFQYYEKEERGRGNFPDRFSARQFPNYSSELNVNALLLGDSALYLCASSLEAGPNEKLFFGSGTQLSVL.

The gene calls are TRBV10-3 and TRBJ1-2, with D perhaps TRBD1 (5 bases). The germline CDR1 and CDR2 sequences are ENHRY and SYGVKD. The CDR3 consists of 15 residues. Trimming took off 0 bases at V and 4 bases at J, with 12 bases between the two ends. CDR3 loop: CAISESGAVGYGYTF. DNA for the CDR3: TGTGCCATCAGTGAGTCAGGGGCGGTCGGCTATGGCTACACCTTC.

V usage is TRBV29-1 and J usage is TRBJ2-3; D perhaps matches TRBD2 (6 bases). The V and J ends lost 5 bases and 4 bases respectively, with 16 bases between them. Germline V gives CDR1 SQVTM, CDR2 ANQGSEA. This CDR3 spans 14 amino acids. In DNA, the CDR3 is TGCAGCGTTCTCGGTAGCGGTGGTTCAGATACGCAGTATTTT. It is translated as CSVLGSGGSDTQYF.

This clone has only one observation. The chain links TRBV5-1 to TRBJ1-1; a possible D gene is TRBD1 (5 bases). CDR1 and CDR2 (germline): SGHRS, YFSETQ. CDR3 size: 15 residues. V was pared by 4 bases and J by 5 bases, with 18 bases between. The DNA of the CDR3 is TGCGCCAGCAGCCCGTCCACGGGGCGGGATACTGAAGCTTTCTTT. Amino acids: CASSPSTGRDTEAFF.

The genes are TRBV7-3 and TRBJ2-2, with TRBD2 matching over 7 bases. CDR1 and CDR2 from the germline V gene are SGHTA and FQGTGA. The CDR3 consists of 16 residues. V was pared by 5 bases and J by 0 bases, with 6 bases of the junction left unmatched. CDR3 in amino acids: CASSRLATANTGELFF. As DNA, the CDR3 is TGTGCCAGCAGCCGACTAGCAACCGCGAACACCGGGGAGCTGTTTTTT.

The V and J genes are TRBV6-1 and TRBJ2-3; 7 nucleotides agree with TRBD2. Looked up from germline, CDR1 is MNHNS and CDR2 is SASEGT. This CDR3 spans 14 amino acids. V shed 8 bases and J 4 bases; nucleotides not matched to a gene: 9. The CDR3 sequence is CASPRDYGPDTQYF. Here the CDR3 DNA reads TGTGCCAGCCCCCGGGACTATGGGCCAGATACGCAGTATTTT.

The J gene is TRBJ2-2, the V gene TRBV19, with a weak D call TRBD1 (6 bases). The CDR3 spans 16 residues. Between the trimmed V and J ends, which lost 2 bases and 3 bases, there was a span of 13 bases. The V gene's germline CDR1 is LNHDA and CDR2 SQIVND (reference sequence). CDR3 loop: CASSISWGLDTGELFF. DNA for the CDR3: TGTGCCAGTAGTATATCATGGGGGCTCGACACCGGGGAGCTGTTTTTT.

The rearrangement joins TRBV5-4 to TRBJ2-7; D call uncertain. This CDR3 region has 16 residues. Germline loops: CDR1 SGHNT, CDR2 YYREEE (reference sequence). Trimming pared 0 bases from V and 0 bases from J, leaving 13 bases between. The CDR3 loop reads CASSLGRGDLSYEQYF. CDR3 DNA sequence: TGTGCCAGCAGCTTGGGAAGAGGCGATCTCTCCTACGAGCAGTACTTC.

The V gene is TRBV18, the J gene TRBJ1-1; the D gene is possibly TRBD1 (5 bases). This CDR3 comprises 14 residues. From germline, CDR1 is KGHSH and CDR2 LQKENI. The ends were cut back, 4 bases at V and 2 bases at J, with 11 bases in the middle. Here the CDR3 DNA reads TGTGCCAGCTCACTTCAGGGCCTCAACACTGAAGCTTTCTTT. Translated, it gives CASSLQGLNTEAFF.

This rearrangement joins TRBV5-1 to TRBJ1-1; the match to TRBD1 covers 7 bases. CDR1 is SGHRS and CDR2 is YFSETQ in the germline V gene. The CDR3 contains 14 residues. The ends lost 2 bases at V and 3 bases at J; junction bases unmatched: 4. CDR3 residues: CASSFTGAYTEAFF. CDR3 in DNA: TGCGCCAGCAGCTTTACAGGGGCCTACACTGAAGCTTTCTTT.

In its sample, this clone was seen once. The J gene is TRBJ1-2, the V gene TRBV29-1; 7 nucleotides agree with TRBD1. The CDR3 runs to 13 residues. Germline CDR1 reads SQVTM; CDR2 reads ANQGSEA. V dropped 3 bases and J dropped 7; count of bases not matched to a gene: 8. CDR3 loop: CSVDAGGVSGYTF. CDR3 DNA: TGCAGCGTTGACGCAGGGGGAGTTTCTGGCTACACCTTC.

As concerns this clone: Other DNA sequences in the same sample also yield this CDR3. The chain links TRBV2 to TRBJ1-5, with D possibly being TRBD1 (5 bases). Germline assignment: CDR1 SNHLY and CDR2 FYNNEI. The V end was cut by 4 bases, the J end by 4 bases, with 11 bases between. This CDR3 is built from 14 residues. The DNA of the CDR3 is TGTGCCAGCAGTGGGACGGGGGGGAATCAGCCCCAGCATTTT. Translated, it gives CASSGTGGNQPQHF.

This sequence joins TRBV5-5 and TRBJ1-2; 9 bases align to TRBD1. J gave up 7 bases and V 3 bases, and 13 bases lay outside the gene matches. This CDR3 spans 16 amino acids. Germline CDR1 is SGHKS and CDR2 is YYEKEE (reference sequence). CDR3 in DNA: TGTGCCAGCAGCTCCGTCCCGGGACAGGGTGAGGGTGGCTACACCTTC. Translation: CASSSVPGQGEGGYTF.

J is TRBJ2-1 and V is TRBV7-3, with TRBD2 identical over 9 bases. The V gene end was trimmed by 5 bases and the J gene end by 7 bases; junction bases not matched to a gene: 9. The CDR3 consists of 15 residues. Germline assignment: CDR1 SGHTA and CDR2 FQGTGA. This CDR3 reads CASSPNSGGSNEQFF. CDR3 nucleotides: TGTGCCAGCAGCCCCAATAGCGGGGGCTCGAATGAGCAGTTCTTC. Supplemented by reference TRBV7-3 and TRBJ2-1, the full variable domain reads GAGVSQTPSNKVTEKGKYVELRCDPISGHTALYWYRQSLGQGPEFLIYFQGTGAADDSGLPNDRFFAVRPEGSVSTLKIQRTERGDSAVYLCASSPNSGGSNEQFFGPGTRLTVL.

This clone was recorded only once. The chain combines TRBV28 with TRBJ2-7; 9 bases line up with TRBD1. The length of the CDR3 is 20 residues. With V trimmed by 7 bases and J by 3 bases, 25 bases remained unmatched. Germline loops: CDR1 MDHEN, CDR2 SYDVKM. The CDR3, as DNA: TGTGCCAGCACCCAATGGGGTACAGGGGGCATGAAACTGACTGGCTACGAGCAGTACTTC. This sequence encodes CASTQWGTGGMKLTGYEQYF.

The V and J genes are TRBV27 and TRBJ2-1; 11 bases fit TRBD1. The CDR3 contains 13 residues. V shed 4 bases, J shed 9 bases, and the junction held 2 bases outside the gene matches. Per the germline V gene, CDR1 is MNHEY and CDR2 is SMNVEV (reference sequence). CDR3 sequence reads: CASSWDRGVEQFF. The CDR3 bases are TGTGCCAGCAGTTGGGACAGGGGGGTTGAGCAGTTCTTC.

The chain has TRBV2 and TRBJ2-7; 9 positions match TRBD1. This CDR3 has 15 residues. In germline, CDR1 is SNHLY, CDR2 FYNNEI. With 1 base clipped from V and 3 bases from J, the junction kept 4 bases outside the gene matches. In nucleotides, the CDR3 is TGTGCCAGCAGTGAAGTGGGACAGGGCTACTACGAGCAGTACTTC. Translation: CASSEVGQGYYEQYF.

J is TRBJ2-1 and V is TRBV9; TRBD2 matches 7 bases. With V trimmed by 0 bases and J by 7 bases, 7 bases remained unmatched. Germline V gene data show CDR1 as SGDLS and CDR2 as YYNGEE. This CDR3 region has 15 residues. Written as DNA, the CDR3 is TGTGCCAGCAGCGTAGCCGGCTTGCGGGGGAATGAGCAGTTCTTC. This translates into CASSVAGLRGNEQFF.

The chain carries TRBV7-2 and TRBJ2-2, with D possibly matching TRBD1 (7 bases). From germline, CDR1 is SGHTA and CDR2 FQGNSA. V dropped 0 bases and J dropped 6 bases, with 14 bases sitting between them. The CDR3 extends over 16 amino acids. The CDR3 protein is CASSLAARGVAGELFF. The CDR3 DNA follows: TGTGCCAGCAGCTTAGCCGCCAGGGGGGTGGCCGGGGAGCTGTTTTTT.

V usage is TRBV6-5 and J usage is TRBJ2-5; 9 bases line up with TRBD1. The germline V gene has CDR1 MNHEY and CDR2 SVGAGI. The length of the CDR3 is 14 residues. J was trimmed by 11 bases and V by 6 bases; bases with no gene match: 13. CDR3: CASSSLQGAGEQYF. The DNA of the CDR3 is TGTGCCAGCAGCTCCCTACAGGGGGCGGGAGAGCAGTACTTC.